Presented here are 23 T cell receptor beta chains from one specimen sequenced in a study of control samples from healthy donors and cancer patients. The repertoire was sequenced with immunoSEQ multiplex PCR; TCRdb's copy has only in-frame clones and lacks some. The table records about 98,000 clones, approximately 80% of them present only once. Specimen: blood. These receptors were obtained from a woman aged 25 to 45 in good health.

The rearrangement uses TRBV2 and TRBJ1-2; D remains unclear. From germline, CDR1 is SNHLY and CDR2 FYNNEI. This CDR3 has 14 residues. V lost 9 bases, J lost 3 bases, and 17 bases lay in between. The CDR3 region is CASRRAAGDYGYTF. For the CDR3, the DNA is TGTGCCAGTAGGAGGGCAGCTGGAGACTATGGCTACACCTTC.

The J gene is TRBJ1-6, the V gene TRBV5-4; D remains ambiguous. There are 15 residues in the CDR3. V was cut by 5 bases and J by 0 bases, with 9 bases left in between. CDR1 is SGHNT, CDR2 YYREEE, per germline (reference sequence). In nucleotides, the CDR3 is TGTGCCAGCAGAAACGGGAGCTCCTATAATTCACCCCTCCACTTT. Protein sequence: CASRNGSSYNSPLHF.

The DNA of the CDR3 is TGTGCCAGCAGTGAAGTAGGACTGAACCTTTCCTACGAGCAGTACTTC. Its protein is CASSEVGLNLSYEQYF. The V and J genes are TRBV2 and TRBJ2-7, with TRBD2 as a possible D gene (5 bases). V lost 1 base and J 1 base, leaving 14 bases between the germline ends. Per germline, CDR1 SNHLY and CDR2 FYNNEI. This CDR3 is 16 amino acids long.

The chain joins TRBV7-2 to TRBJ2-1; TRBD2 matches at 7 bases. The V and J ends lost 4 bases and 7 bases, in that order; junction bases with no gene match: 13. The CDR3 is made up of 16 amino acids. Germline CDR1 and CDR2: SGHTA and FQGNSA. As DNA, the CDR3 is TGTGCCAGCAGCTCACTCTCGGGCGGGGGTCGGAATGAGCAGTTCTTC. Protein: CASSSLSGGGRNEQFF.

The chain joins TRBV7-8 to TRBJ2-5; TRBD2 matches 15 bases. CDR1 is SGHVS and CDR2 is FQNEAQ in the germline V gene. J lost 4 bases, V lost 2 bases, and 2 bases had no gene match. The CDR3 is 16 amino acids. The CDR3 spells CASSLRTSGGGETQYF. CDR3 in DNA: TGTGCCAGCAGCTTACGGACTAGCGGGGGGGGAGAGACCCAGTACTTC.

J is TRBJ2-4 and V is TRBV5-1, with 7 bases identical to TRBD2. CDR1 and CDR2 from the germline V gene are SGHRS and YFSETQ. The ends lost 0 bases at V and 9 bases at J; junction bases unmatched: 6. This CDR3 is 14 amino acids long. As DNA, the CDR3 is TGCGCCAGCAGCTTGGCGCCGGGGGAGGGCATTCAGTACTTC. Translating gives CASSLAPGEGIQYF.

This clone was observed a handful of times. This chain links TRBV18 with TRBJ1-1; no clear D. Per germline, CDR1 KGHSH and CDR2 LQKENI. Trimming shortened V by 0 bases and J by 1 base, and 12 bases separated the two germline ends. This CDR3 contains 16 residues. CDR3 residues: CASSPPIQLRNTEAFF. The CDR3 DNA reads TGTGCCAGCTCACCACCGATACAGCTAAGGAACACTGAAGCTTTCTTT.

The chain uses TRBV1 and TRBJ2-7. TRBV1 is an annotated pseudogene. The CDR3 is 12 residues long. CDR3 region: CTSSYHPWEQYF. CDR3 DNA sequence: TGCACCAGCAGCTACCACCCCTGGGAGCAGTACTTC.

The CDR3 bases are TGTGCCAGCAGTGTTCGGGTGGGTCGCTACAATGAGCAGTTCTTC. This encodes CASSVRVGRYNEQFF. This chain uses TRBV2 with TRBJ2-1, with D hard to call. Between the trimmed V and J ends, which lost 4 bases and 3 bases, there was a span of 13 bases. The CDR3 is 15 residues long. Germline CDR1 is SNHLY and CDR2 is FYNNEI. The variable domain in full, with the rest retrieved from reference TRBV2 and TRBJ2-1, is EPEVTQTPSHQVTQMGQEVILRCVPISNHLYFYWYRQILGQKVEFLVSFYNNEISEKSEIFDDQFSVERPDGSNFTLKIRSTKLEDSAMYFCASSVRVGRYNEQFFGPGTRLTVL.

V gene TRBV21-1 combines with J gene TRBJ2-1; the table's TRBD2 call for D was not verified on the DNA. TRBV21-1 is designated a pseudogene. The CDR3 length is 14 residues. The CDR3 protein is CATLLERDFNEQFF. The CDR3 region has the DNA TGTGCCACCCTGCTAGAACGGGACTTCAATGAGCAGTTCTTC.

This chain joins TRBV2 and TRBJ1-5; 7 bases line up with TRBD1. In germline, CDR1 is SNHLY, CDR2 FYNNEI. Trimming at V came to 8 bases and at J to 4 bases, leaving 5 bases not matched to a gene. This CDR3 contains 13 residues. In nucleotides, the CDR3 is TGTGCCAGCCACAGGGGAGGGAATCAGCCCCAGCATTTT. This sequence encodes CASHRGGNQPQHF.

The chain employs TRBV7-8 and TRBJ2-1, with a weak D call TRBD2 (6 bases). The V gene lost 5 bases and the J gene lost 2 bases, with 13 bases spanning the gap. Per germline, CDR1 SGHVS and CDR2 FQNEAQ. There are 15 residues in the CDR3. CDR3 DNA: TGTGCCAGCAGCATCCGACTAGGAACCTACAATGAGCAGTTCTTC. It is translated as CASSIRLGTYNEQFF.

The rearrangement links TRBV11-3 to TRBJ1-1, with no clear D. Germline V gene data show CDR1 as SGHNT and CDR2 as YENEEA. Trimming pared 3 bases from V and 1 base from J, leaving 6 bases between. CDR3 length: 13 amino acids. This CDR3 is CASSLMGNTEAFF. DNA for the CDR3: TGTGCCAGCAGCTTGATGGGGAACACTGAAGCTTTCTTT.

The chain couples TRBV18 to TRBJ2-1; 8 bases are a match to TRBD2. The length of the CDR3 is 16 residues. Germline V gives CDR1 KGHSH, CDR2 LQKENI. Unmatched junction bases numbered 14, after V lost 2 bases and J lost 11 bases. The CDR3 loop is CASSPSSSGPGEQQFF. The CDR3 nucleotides are TGTGCCAGCTCACCAAGTTCTAGCGGGCCTGGGGAGCAGCAGTTCTTC. The whole variable domain, remainder taken from reference TRBV18 and TRBJ2-1, is NAGVMQNPRHLVRRRGQEARLRCSPMKGHSHVYWYRQLPEEGLKFMVYLQKENIIDESGMPKERFSAEFPKEGPSILRIQQVVRGDSAAYFCASSPSSSGPGEQQFFGPGTRLTVL.

The chain is built from TRBV18 and TRBJ2-5; no definite D call. The CDR3 spans 13 residues. The germline V gene has CDR1 KGHSH and CDR2 LQKENI. V dropped 2 bases and J dropped 5 bases, with 9 bases sitting between them. The CDR3: CASSPESWETQYF. The CDR3, as DNA: TGTGCCAGCTCACCAGAGAGTTGGGAGACCCAGTACTTC. Full variable domain (remainder filled in from reference TRBV18 and TRBJ2-5): NAGVMQNPRHLVRRRGQEARLRCSPMKGHSHVYWYRQLPEEGLKFMVYLQKENIIDESGMPKERFSAEFPKEGPSILRIQQVVRGDSAAYFCASSPESWETQYFGPGTRLLVL.

The gene calls are TRBV11-2 and TRBJ1-1; 9 nucleotides line up with TRBD1. The ends lost 5 bases at V and 5 bases at J; junction bases unmatched: 6. CDR1 SGHAT and CDR2 FQNNGV come from the germline V gene. The CDR3 contains 14 residues. This CDR3 reads CASSQDRGWTEAFF. The CDR3 DNA is TGTGCCAGCAGCCAAGACAGGGGGTGGACTGAAGCTTTCTTT.

The V gene is TRBV6-2 or TRBV6-3, the J gene TRBJ1-5; 8 nucleotides match TRBD1. The trim removed 5 bases at V and 4 bases at J, leaving 7 bases unmatched. CDR1 and CDR2 from the germline V gene are MNHEY and SVGEGT. The CDR3 length is 15 residues. Here the CDR3 reads CASSVGQGGNQPQHF. CDR3 DNA: TGTGCCAGCAGTGTCGGACAGGGAGGAAATCAGCCCCAGCATTTT.

V and J are TRBV6-1 and TRBJ2-7; 8 nucleotides line up with TRBD2. The V segment lost 2 bases and the J segment 2 bases; nucleotides outside the gene matches: 8. Germline-derived CDR1 and CDR2 are MNHNS and SASEGT. The CDR3 consists of 16 residues. The chain's CDR3 is CASSEPSGGLTYEQYF. CDR3 DNA: TGTGCCAGCAGTGAACCGAGCGGGGGCCTTACCTACGAGCAGTACTTC.

This rearrangement joins TRBV5-8 to TRBJ1-1; perhaps TRBD1 as D (5 bases). The CDR3 runs 11 residues. The germline V and J ends were trimmed by 2 bases and 10 bases, with 9 bases remaining between them. Germline loops: CDR1 SGHTS, CDR2 YDEGEE. CDR3 region: CASSFGGRAFF. In nucleotides, the CDR3 is TGTGCCAGCAGCTTTGGGGGGAGAGCTTTCTTT.

J is TRBJ2-7 and V is TRBV5-6; the D gene could be TRBD1 or TRBD2 (6 bases each). Trimming took 1 base from V and 2 from J, leaving 10 bases between them. CDR3 size: 14 residues. The germline gives CDR1 SGHDT, CDR2 YYEEEE. The CDR3, as DNA: TGTGCCAGCAGCTTGCGGGGGCGCACCTACGAGCAGTACTTC. Translating gives CASSLRGRTYEQYF.

The chain recombines TRBV9 with TRBJ2-7, with D maybe TRBD1 (6 bases). Germline V gives CDR1 SGDLS, CDR2 YYNGEE. Trimming removed 4 bases at V and 4 bases at J, with 18 bases between. This CDR3 has 15 residues. The DNA of the CDR3 is TGTGCCAGCAGCCCCACAGGGAACCTAGGTTACGAGCAGTACTTC. Translated: CASSPTGNLGYEQYF.

V usage is TRBV2 and J usage is TRBJ1-3; possibly TRBD1 for D (5 bases). This CDR3 region has 15 residues. Germline CDR1 is SNHLY and CDR2 is FYNNEI. V lost 6 bases to trimming and J lost 2 bases, with 14 bases between them. CDR3 coding DNA: TGTGCCAGCAGCCGAGACAGTCGCACTGGAAACACCATATATTTT. It specifies CASSRDSRTGNTIYF.

The chain carries TRBV2 and TRBJ2-7; TRBD1 matches at 12 bases. Germline-derived CDR1 and CDR2 are SNHLY and FYNNEI. The CDR3 is made up of 15 amino acids. The V and J ends lost 6 bases and 2 bases, in that order; junction bases with no gene match: 5. The CDR3 spells CASSAGTGGTYEQYF. In DNA, the CDR3 is TGTGCCAGCAGCGCCGGGACAGGGGGCACCTACGAGCAGTACTTC.